A selection of T cell receptor beta chains follows, all from one sample in a study of T cells in localized non-small cell lung cancer. The data were produced by immunoSEQ multiplex PCR, yet TCRdb's version contains in-frame clones alone and is incomplete. The sample gives roughly 48,000 clones, 70% to 80% of which show up once; around 16% is in the top ten. Material: peripheral blood, obtained before any cancer treatment. These receptor sequences come from a man aged 35 to 70 with stage I squamous cell lung carcinoma. Both conserved end residues are part of each CDR3. The D gene is left open where the match is weak. Rows may omit the clone size; those that give it use once, few, many or a size class.

v_call	clone_size	d_call	j_call	cdr3_nt	cdr3_aa
TRBV7-6	-	TRBD1	TRBJ2-6	TGTGCCAGCAGCTTCCAGGGACAGAGCTCTGGGGCCAACGTCCTGACTTTC	CASSFQGQSSGANVLTF
TRBV19	-	-	TRBJ2-6	TGTGCCAGTAGTAGCCCACTCCGGGGGTCTTCTGGGGCCAACGTCCTGACTTTC	CASSSPLRGSSGANVLTF
TRBV30	many	-	TRBJ2-2	TGTGCCTGGAGAACCGCAAACACCGGGGAGCTGTTTTTT	CAWRTANTGELFF
TRBV19	-	-	TRBJ1-2	TGTGCCAGTAGTACGCCAGGACAGAACTATGGCTACACCTTC	CASSTPGQNYGYTF
TRBV5-1	once	-	TRBJ2-1	TGCGCCAGCAGCTTGGAGCCTAGCGCGGATGAGCAGTTCTTC	CASSLEPSADEQFF
TRBV6-5	-	-	TRBJ2-7	TGTGCCAGCAGTAGGGGTGGGGGTTATTACGAGCAGTACTTC	CASSRGGGYYEQYF
TRBV27	once	-	TRBJ1-2	TGTGCCAGCAGTTTCTACGGGCAGGGCTACACCTTC	CASSFYGQGYTF
TRBV7-9	-	-	TRBJ1-5	TGTGCCAGCAGCCTTTCACAGGGAAATCAGCCCCAGCATTTT	CASSLSQGNQPQHF
TRBV19	-	-	TRBJ2-1	TGTGCCAGTAGTATTAGGGGTTACAATGAGCAGTTCTTC	CASSIRGYNEQFF
TRBV19	few	TRBD1	TRBJ1-1	TGTGCCAGTAGTGTCCCACAGAGGGACAGGGTTGACTTT	CASSVPQRDRVDF
TRBV6-1	few	-	TRBJ2-7	TGTGCCAGCAGTGAAGCGTTGGGGGAGGAGGCAGGCCACGAGCAGTACTTC	CASSEALGEEAGHEQYF
TRBV5-1	-	-	TRBJ1-1	TGCGCCAGCAGCCTTCGGACAGATAGGACTGAAGCTTTCTTT	CASSLRTDRTEAFF
TRBV5-8	-	TRBD1	TRBJ1-5	TGTGCCAGCAGCTTGGGGGGGGGACAGGGCACGCCAGGGCCCCAGCATTTT	CASSLGGGQGTPGPQHF
TRBV25-1	-	-	TRBJ2-3	TGTGCCAGCAGTGAATTTGATCGGGGGCCTAATTTT	CASSEFDRGPNF
TRBV6-1	once	-	TRBJ2-7	TGTGCCAGCAGTGAATACGCAGGCACCTACGAGCAGTACTTC	CASSEYAGTYEQYF
TRBV5-1	few	-	TRBJ1-2	TGCGCCAGCTCCAAGTCCGAGTCATATGGCTACACCTTC	CASSKSESYGYTF
TRBV30	-	-	TRBJ1-2	TGTGCCTGGAGCCCAAGGCTCGGTGCGGTTAACGGCTACACCTTC	CAWSPRLGAVNGYTF
TRBV7-8	-	TRBD1	TRBJ1-2	TGTGCCAGCAGCGCCCACCTCCGGGACAGGAATCCTGGCGCCTATGGCTACACCTTC	CASSAHLRDRNPGAYGYTF
TRBV27	few	TRBD1	TRBJ1-5	TGTGCCAGCAGTTTCCTCAGGGGGCAGAATCAGCCCCAGCATTTT	CASSFLRGQNQPQHF
TRBV5-1	-	-	TRBJ2-2	TGCGCCAGCAGCTTGTACGAGGGCTCCACCGGGGAGCTGTTTTTT	CASSLYEGSTGELFF
TRBV5-5	-	-	TRBJ1-5	TGTGCCAGCAGCTTTGGGAATAGCAATCAGCCCCAGCATTTT	CASSFGNSNQPQHF
TRBV2	few	TRBD1	TRBJ1-6	TGTGCCAGCAGAAGAAGCAGGGGGGAGAATTCACCCCTCCACTTT	CASRRSRGENSPLHF
TRBV5-6	-	TRBD1	TRBJ1-3	TGTGCCAGCAGCAGGACAGGGTGGGGAAACACCATATATTTT	CASSRTGWGNTIYF
TRBV7-3	few	TRBD1	TRBJ2-3	TGTGCCAGCAGCCCCCCCCGACAGGGTCGGGACACAGATACGCAGTATTTT	CASSPPRQGRDTDTQYF
TRBV6-5	-	-	TRBJ1-2	TGTGCCAGCAGTTACTCCGGACACGCAATTAACTATGGCTACACCTTC	CASSYSGHAINYGYTF
TRBV19	-	TRBD1	TRBJ1-2	TGTGCCAGTAGAACCCACGACAGGGTAGGGTTCGGCTACACCTTC	CASRTHDRVGFGYTF
TRBV11-2	-	-	TRBJ2-1	TGTGCCAGCAGCTTTTCTCGAAGCAATGAGCAGTTCTTC	CASSFSRSNEQFF
TRBV25-1	few	TRBD2	TRBJ2-7	TGTGCCAGCACCCGCGGGGGGGATTACGAGCAGTACTTC	CASTRGGDYEQYF
TRBV5-1	-	-	TRBJ1-1	TGTGCCAGCAGCTGGGGTACAGGGAACACTGAAGCTTTCTTT	CASSWGTGNTEAFF
TRBV18	-	-	TRBJ1-6	TGTGCCAGCTCACCACGGACAGCAGTTAATTCACCCCTCCACTTT	CASSPRTAVNSPLHF
TRBV30	-	-	TRBJ1-2	TGTGCCTGGAGTGCGAGGACGGCTAACTATGGCTACACCTTC	CAWSARTANYGYTF
TRBV10-3	-	-	TRBJ2-3	TGTGCCATCAGCGACGGGACTCCTAGCACAGATACGCAGTATTTT	CAISDGTPSTDTQYF
TRBV6-1	-	-	TRBJ1-5	TGTGCCAGCAGTGAAAGTAAGAACGTCGGGCGGTACAATCAGCCCCAGCATTTT	CASSESKNVGRYNQPQHF
TRBV7-2	-	-	TRBJ1-1	TGTGCCAGCAGCTTCATCGGCTCGCGGGGCCTTCATGAAGCTTTCTTT	CASSFIGSRGLHEAFF
TRBV5-8	once	TRBD2	TRBJ2-7	TGTGCCAGCAGCTTGACGCCTAGCGGCCAATTCTTGGGCTACGAGCAGTACTTC	CASSLTPSGQFLGYEQYF